Listed below are T cell receptor beta chains from one sample, sequenced in a study of blood T cell repertoires in COVID-19. Only in-frame clones appear in the TCRdb table, and some are missing; sequencing was by immunoSEQ multiplex PCR. The sample yields approximately 100,000 clones, about 85% seen once. Source material: peripheral blood. These receptors all stem from a man older than 75 with acute or convalescent COVID-19. CDR3s include the opening cysteine and the closing phenylalanine or tryptophan. The D gene is left open where the match is weak. The listing skips clone size in some rows; elsewhere it reads once, few, many or a size class.

cdr3_nt | cdr3_aa | d_call | v_call | clone_size | j_call | cdr3_length
TGTGCCAGCAGCCAAAGAGTGGAGACCCAGTACTTC | CASSQRVETQYF | . | TRBV3-1/TRBV3-2 | . | TRBJ2-5 | 12
TGTGCCAGCAGCCCGAGGACAGGGAATTCACCCCTCCACTTT | CASSPRTGNSPLHF | TRBD1 | TRBV27 | . | TRBJ1-6 | 14
TGTGCCAGCAGTTTAGGGGGGCTAGCGGCCTACGAGCAGTACTTC | CASSLGGLAAYEQYF | . | TRBV28 | . | TRBJ2-7 | 15
TGCAGCTCTCCGGGACTAGCGGGGACCACAGATACGCAGTATTTT | CSSPGLAGTTDTQYF | TRBD2 | TRBV29-1 | . | TRBJ2-3 | 15
TGTGCCAGCTCACCCCGGACTACAGATACGCAGTATTTT | CASSPRTTDTQYF | . | TRBV18 | . | TRBJ2-3 | 13
TGTGCCAGCAGTTACGGCAGCGGGAGTTTATCCTACGAGCAGTACTTC | CASSYGSGSLSYEQYF | TRBD2 | TRBV6-5 | . | TRBJ2-7 | 16
TGTGCTAGCAGCTTGGGACACGGGACCTACGAGCAGTACTTC | CASSLGHGTYEQYF | . | TRBV7-7 | . | TRBJ2-7 | 14
TGTGCCAGCACCCCGGGTTTTTCAGAGACCCAGTACTTC | CASTPGFSETQYF | . | TRBV13 | . | TRBJ2-5 | 13
TGTGCCAGTAGTAAGGACTGGGTTGGGACCGGGGAGCTGTTTTTT | CASSKDWVGTGELFF | . | TRBV19 | . | TRBJ2-2 | 15
TGTGCCAGCAGTTGGGGGACACCTAATGAAAAACTGTTTTTT | CASSWGTPNEKLFF | . | TRBV6-2/TRBV6-3 | . | TRBJ1-4 | 14
TGCGCCAGCAGCTTGGGAGTTAGCGGGAGGACCACAGATACGCAGTATTTT | CASSLGVSGRTTDTQYF | TRBD2 | TRBV5-1 | . | TRBJ2-3 | 17
TGTGCCAGCAGCCCCGCCCCGCAGGGTACCTACGAGCAGTACTTC | CASSPAPQGTYEQYF | . | TRBV7-3 | once | TRBJ2-7 | 15